This entry lists 15 T cell receptor beta chains sequenced from one sample in a study of beta chain features in type 1 diabetes. Investigators reverse transcribed all isolated RNA, so they sequenced expressed TCRB transcripts. Method: immunoSEQ multiplex PCR; TCRdb's copy keeps in-frame clones and lacks some. Among roughly 230,000 clones listed, over 9.5% were seen once. The sample comprised naive CD4+ T cells from blood. These receptors originate from a woman aged 18-29 years in good health.

V gene TRBV12-5 combines with J gene TRBJ2-2; 8 nucleotides align to TRBD2. Germline CDR1 reads LGHNT; CDR2 reads FRNRAP. The length of the CDR3 is 16 residues. The J segment lost 9 bases and the V segment lost 0 bases, leaving 9 bases of the junction unmatched. The CDR3 sequence is CASGLVIGGAPRELFF. For the CDR3, the DNA is TGTGCTAGTGGTTTGGTAATCGGGGGGGCCCCGAGGGAGCTGTTTTTT.

The J gene is TRBJ1-4, the V gene TRBV9; 10 bases are a match to TRBD1. CDR1 and CDR2 from the germline V gene are SGDLS and YYNGEE. The length of the CDR3 is 14 residues. J lost 5 bases, V lost 4 bases, and 2 bases had no gene match. The CDR3, as DNA: TGTGCCAGCAGCCGGGGACAGGGGAATGAAAAACTGTTTTTT. Residues: CASSRGQGNEKLFF. The whole variable domain, filled in from reference TRBV9 and TRBJ1-4, reads DSGVTQTPKHLITATGQRVTLRCSPRSGDLSVYWYQQSLDQGLQFLIQYYNGEERAKGNILERFSAQQFPDLHSELNLSSLELGDSALYFCASSRGQGNEKLFFGSGTQLSVL.

This clone was recorded at least ten times. The V gene is TRBV27, the J gene TRBJ2-1; 8 bases are shared with TRBD1. This CDR3 comprises 14 residues. Unmatched junction bases numbered 4, after V lost 6 bases and J lost 3 bases. CDR1 MNHEY and CDR2 SMNVEV come from the germline V gene (reference sequence). CDR3 sequence reads: CASSIDRGYNEQFF. The CDR3 DNA reads TGTGCCAGCAGCATAGACAGGGGCTACAATGAGCAGTTCTTC.

The chain combines TRBV19 with TRBJ1-4, with D tentatively TRBD1 (5 bases). Trimming shortened V by 5 bases and J by 5 bases, and 12 bases separated the two germline ends. This CDR3 spans 14 amino acids. The germline CDR1 and CDR2 sequences are LNHDA and SQIVND (reference sequence). CDR3 in amino acids: CASSPQGVNEKLFF. DNA for the CDR3: TGTGCCAGTAGTCCTCAGGGTGTAAATGAAAAACTGTTTTTT.

This clone appeared a few times. The V and J genes are TRBV6-5 and TRBJ1-2, with a tentative D call TRBD1 (5 bases). Trimming shortened V by 7 bases and J by 5 bases, and 14 bases separated the two germline ends. There are 13 residues in the CDR3. Germline values: CDR1 MNHEY, CDR2 SVGAGI. The CDR3 reads CASTLGGGYGYTF. The CDR3 nucleotides are TGTGCCAGCACCCTTGGGGGAGGGTATGGCTACACCTTC.

The chain links TRBV30 to TRBJ1-5; 10 bases line up with TRBD1. Germline lookup yields CDR1 GTSNPN and CDR2 SVGIG (reference sequence). This CDR3 is 15 amino acids long. Trimming removed 1 base from V and 2 bases from J; junction bases left unmatched: 2. The CDR3 loop is CAWSETGGGNQPQHF. In nucleotides, the CDR3 is TGTGCCTGGAGTGAGACAGGGGGCGGCAATCAGCCCCAGCATTTT.

The chain is built from TRBV7-3 and TRBJ1-1, with D perhaps TRBD1 (5 bases). Germline CDR1 SGHTA, CDR2 FQGTGA. Trimming shortened V by 5 bases and J by 5 bases, and 18 bases separated the two germline ends. This CDR3 contains 15 residues. The CDR3 sequence: CASSRIPGGWTEAFF. The CDR3 region has the DNA TGTGCCAGCAGCCGTATTCCGGGGGGGTGGACTGAAGCTTTCTTT.

This clone has only a few counts. This chain links TRBV11-2 with TRBJ1-6; D possibly corresponds to TRBD1 (6 bases). The CDR3 extends over 15 amino acids. Germline-derived CDR1 and CDR2 are SGHAT and FQNNGV. V lost 4 bases to trimming and J lost 2 bases, with 9 bases between them. In nucleotides, the CDR3 is TGTGCCAGCAGCTCCCGGGACACCTATAATTCACCCCTCCACTTT. Protein product: CASSSRDTYNSPLHF.

This clone occurred a few times. The chain recombines TRBV5-1 with TRBJ2-2; 11 bases fit TRBD2. V shed 3 bases and J 3 bases; nucleotides not matched to a gene: 4. Germline lookup yields CDR1 SGHRS and CDR2 YFSETQ. CDR3 length: 16 amino acids. In DNA form, the CDR3 reads TGCGCCAGCAGCTCCGGGACTAGCGGAGACACCGGGGAGCTGTTTTTT. Translated: CASSSGTSGDTGELFF.

This clone was seen more than once but under ten times. This rearrangement joins TRBV5-1 to TRBJ2-1; the match to TRBD2 covers 11 bases. Germline V lookup: CDR1 SGHRS, CDR2 YFSETQ. The junction had 5 bases not matched to a gene; V was cut back by 2 bases and J by 7 bases. The CDR3 extends over 15 amino acids. The CDR3: CASSFLAGGRNEQFF. DNA of the CDR3: TGCGCCAGCAGCTTTTTAGCGGGAGGGAGGAATGAGCAGTTCTTC.

This chain links TRBV5-1 with TRBJ2-7, with 7 bases that match TRBD1. Per the germline V gene, CDR1 is SGHRS and CDR2 is YFSETQ. The CDR3 spans 13 residues. J lost 9 bases, V lost 4 bases, and 10 bases had no gene match. As DNA, the CDR3 is TGCGCCAGCAGCGTGTCGGGACAGATCGGGCAGTACTTC. Translation: CASSVSGQIGQYF.

The chain uses TRBV18 and TRBJ1-1, with TRBD1 as a possible D gene (6 bases). Looked up from germline, CDR1 is KGHSH and CDR2 is LQKENI. Trimming shortened V by 2 bases and J by 3 bases, and 13 bases separated the two germline ends. The CDR3 consists of 15 residues. This CDR3 reads CASSPVRPGDTEAFF. The DNA of the CDR3 is TGTGCCAGCTCACCAGTCCGGCCAGGGGACACTGAAGCTTTCTTT.

The V gene is TRBV25-1, the J gene TRBJ1-1; 7 positions agree with TRBD1. This CDR3 has 14 amino acids. Trimming took 2 bases from V and 1 from J; bases not matched to a gene: 1. In germline, CDR1 is MGHDK, CDR2 SYGVNS. CDR3 sequence reads: CASSERTGNTEAFF. DNA for the CDR3: TGTGCCAGCAGTGAACGGACAGGGAACACTGAAGCTTTCTTT.

As to this clone: Other DNA sequences within the sample encode an identical CDR3. This chain connects TRBV2 to TRBJ1-4, with D possibly matching TRBD1 (5 bases). The length of the CDR3 is 12 residues. Germline V lookup: CDR1 SNHLY, CDR2 FYNNEI. With 6 bases removed from V and 8 bases from J, the gap between germline ends came to 10 bases. Here the CDR3 DNA reads TGTGCCAGCAGCGACGACAGCGAAAAACTGTTTTTT. It yields the protein CASSDDSEKLFF.

The chain is built from TRBV18 and TRBJ2-7; TRBD1 aligns across 9 bases. Unmatched junction bases numbered 9, after V lost 4 bases and J lost 5 bases. The CDR3 loop spans 15 amino acids. The germline gives CDR1 KGHSH, CDR2 LQKENI. The CDR3 DNA reads as TGTGCCAGCTCACAAGGGGGACAGGGTGTCAACGAGCAGTACTTC. Translated: CASSQGGQGVNEQYF.